This is a list of T cell receptor beta chains from one sample in a study of T cell responses to AZD1222 COVID-19 vaccine. This table comes from immunoSEQ multiplex PCR, and its TCRdb copy is limited to in-frame clones, with some not included. The sample lists roughly 120,000 clones, roughly 84% occurring once. Source: peripheral blood, taken on day 0 of AZD1222 vaccination. The receptors were sampled from an adult in good health. CDR3s include the opening cysteine and the closing phenylalanine or tryptophan. The D gene is left open where the match is weak. Clone size, where shown, is once, few, many, or a class for clones that have expanded.

cdr3_aa: CASSLKSTRAGGNYGYTF; cdr3_nt: TGTGCCAGCAGCTTAAAATCTACTAGGGCAGGGGGAAACTATGGCTACACCTTC; v_call: TRBV7-2; j_call: TRBJ1-2; d_call: TRBD1; clone_size: once
cdr3_aa: CSVEGGGSGYTF; cdr3_nt: TGCAGCGTTGAGGGAGGGGGCTCTGGCTACACCTTC; v_call: TRBV29-1; j_call: TRBJ1-2; d_call: TRBD1; clone_size: NA
cdr3_aa: CASSMDRPTGFF; cdr3_nt: TGTGCCAGCAGTATGGACAGGCCCACAGGGTTCTTC; v_call: TRBV2; j_call: TRBJ2-1; d_call: TRBD1; clone_size: NA
cdr3_aa: CASSLLHRGGSLYEQYF; cdr3_nt: TGTGCCAGCAGCTTATTGCACCGGGGGGGTTCGCTCTACGAGCAGTACTTC; v_call: TRBV21-1; j_call: TRBJ2-7; d_call: NA; clone_size: NA
cdr3_aa: CAWSYLAPDNEQFF; cdr3_nt: TGTGCCTGGAGTTATCTAGCCCCAGACAATGAGCAGTTCTTC; v_call: TRBV30; j_call: TRBJ2-1; d_call: NA; clone_size: NA
cdr3_aa: CASSLRGNFYEQYF; cdr3_nt: TGCGCCAGCAGCCTCCGGGGTAACTTCTACGAGCAGTACTTC; v_call: TRBV4-1; j_call: TRBJ2-7; d_call: NA; clone_size: NA
cdr3_aa: CASSVAYEQYF; cdr3_nt: TGTGCCAGCTCTGTGGCCTACGAGCAGTACTTC; v_call: TRBV2; j_call: TRBJ2-7; d_call: NA; clone_size: NA
cdr3_aa: CSVVPQTNYGYTF; cdr3_nt: TGCAGCGTTGTCCCGCAGACTAACTATGGCTACACCTTC; v_call: TRBV29-1; j_call: TRBJ1-2; d_call: NA; clone_size: NA
cdr3_aa: CASSLVGIGELFF; cdr3_nt: TGTGCCAGCAGCTTGGTGGGGATCGGGGAGCTGTTTTTT; v_call: TRBV11-1; j_call: TRBJ2-2; d_call: NA; clone_size: NA
cdr3_aa: CASTSGQANTGELFF; cdr3_nt: TGTGCCAGCACCTCAGGGCAGGCGAACACCGGGGAGCTGTTTTTT; v_call: TRBV5-4; j_call: TRBJ2-2; d_call: NA; clone_size: many
cdr3_aa: CASSFSSGRVAGELFF; cdr3_nt: TGTGCCAGCAGCTTCTCTAGCGGGAGGGTAGCCGGGGAGCTGTTTTTT; v_call: TRBV7-6; j_call: TRBJ2-2; d_call: TRBD2; clone_size: NA
cdr3_aa: CASSLLTGGSYGYTF; cdr3_nt: TGTGCCAGCAGTCTCCTCACCGGGGGAAGCTATGGCTACACCTTC; v_call: TRBV28; j_call: TRBJ1-2; d_call: NA; clone_size: NA
cdr3_aa: CASGLGGRGYEQYF; cdr3_nt: TGTGCTAGTGGTTTGGGCGGGAGAGGGTACGAGCAGTACTTC; v_call: TRBV12-5; j_call: TRBJ2-7; d_call: TRBD2; clone_size: NA
cdr3_aa: CASRREQGAHGEQFF; cdr3_nt: TGTGCCAGCAGGAGAGAACAGGGGGCGCATGGTGAGCAGTTCTTC; v_call: TRBV2; j_call: TRBJ2-1; d_call: TRBD1; clone_size: NA
cdr3_aa: CASARGPEQETQYF; cdr3_nt: TGTGCCAGCGCCCGAGGTCCGGAACAAGAGACCCAGTACTTC; v_call: TRBV7-8; j_call: TRBJ2-5; d_call: NA; clone_size: NA
cdr3_aa: CASSVSRDRANYGYTF; cdr3_nt: TGTGCCAGTAGTGTCAGCCGGGACAGGGCTAACTATGGCTACACCTTC; v_call: TRBV19; j_call: TRBJ1-2; d_call: TRBD1; clone_size: NA
cdr3_aa: CASSYSSLATEAFF; cdr3_nt: TGTGCCAGCAGTTACTCGTCGTTGGCTACTGAAGCTTTCTTT; v_call: TRBV6-5; j_call: TRBJ1-1; d_call: NA; clone_size: NA
cdr3_aa: CASGLTLNQPQHF; cdr3_nt: TGTGCTAGTGGTCTAACCCTGAATCAGCCCCAGCATTTT; v_call: TRBV12-5; j_call: TRBJ1-5; d_call: NA; clone_size: NA
cdr3_aa: CASSFISGPDEQYF; cdr3_nt: TGTGCCAGCAGCTTTATTTCAGGGCCCGACGAGCAGTACTTC; v_call: TRBV5-4; j_call: TRBJ2-7; d_call: NA; clone_size: NA
cdr3_aa: CASSPSGGPTYEQYF; cdr3_nt: TGCGCCAGCAGCCCTAGCGGGGGGCCTACCTACGAGCAGTACTTC; v_call: TRBV5-1; j_call: TRBJ2-7; d_call: TRBD2; clone_size: NA
cdr3_aa: CASSLALGNTIYF; cdr3_nt: TGCGCCAGCAGCTTGGCCCTGGGGAACACCATATATTTT; v_call: TRBV5-1; j_call: TRBJ1-3; d_call: NA; clone_size: NA
cdr3_aa: CASSPSPGTGFWEKLFF; cdr3_nt: TGTGCCAGTAGTCCAAGCCCCGGGACAGGGTTTTGGGAAAAACTGTTTTTT; v_call: TRBV19; j_call: TRBJ1-4; d_call: TRBD1; clone_size: NA
cdr3_aa: CASSLGIGRNYGYTF; cdr3_nt: TGTGCCAGCAGCTTAGGCATCGGACGTAACTATGGCTACACCTTC; v_call: TRBV11-3; j_call: TRBJ1-2; d_call: NA; clone_size: NA
cdr3_aa: CASSVAGTANYGYTF; cdr3_nt: TGTGCCAGCAGCGTAGCTGGAACAGCTAACTATGGCTACACCTTC; v_call: TRBV9; j_call: TRBJ1-2; d_call: NA; clone_size: medium-sized
cdr3_aa: CASSEYGPGGFF; cdr3_nt: TGTGCCAGCAGTGAGTATGGCCCCGGGGGGTTCTTC; v_call: TRBV2; j_call: TRBJ2-1; d_call: NA; clone_size: NA
cdr3_aa: CAWRRSHQPQHF; cdr3_nt: TGTGCCTGGAGGAGGTCGCATCAGCCCCAGCATTTT; v_call: TRBV30; j_call: TRBJ1-5; d_call: NA; clone_size: few